The 6 T cell receptor beta chains below come from one sample, sequenced in a study of cytomegalovirus exposure and HLA in healthy donors. In the PCR, 60 Vbeta and 13 Jbeta primers were used. Produced via immunoSEQ multiplex PCR; TCRdb's table is partial and in-frame only. This sample has some 110,000 clones, with roughly 66% found just once. Sequenced sample: PBMCs. All receptors come from a man between 60 and 75 years old in good health and CMV-seropositive.

The rearrangement joins TRBV5-1 to TRBJ1-2; TRBD1 matches 9 bases. The CDR3 totals 13 residues. Germline V gene lookup returns CDR1 SGHRS and CDR2 YFSETQ. The V gene end was trimmed by 1 base and the J gene end by 10 bases; junction bases not matched to a gene: 5. The CDR3 spells CASSLRRQGDYTF. In DNA, the CDR3 is TGCGCCAGCAGCTTGCGCCGACAGGGGGACTACACCTTC.

J is TRBJ1-2 and V is TRBV5-6, with a weak D call TRBD1 (6 bases). The CDR3 is made up of 13 amino acids. V was pared by 4 bases and J by 8 bases, with 15 bases between. Germline values: CDR1 SGHDT, CDR2 YYEEEE. CDR3 in DNA: TGTGCCAGCAGCCAATTACAGGGTTACGGCTACACCTTC. It translates to CASSQLQGYGYTF.

The chain carries TRBV4-1 and TRBJ1-5, with D tentatively TRBD1 (6 bases). V lost 4 bases, J lost 2 bases, and 15 bases lay in between. This CDR3 is 16 amino acids long. Germline V gives CDR1 MGHRA, CDR2 YSYEKL. Here the CDR3 reads CASSRLWEGGNQPQHF. The CDR3 region has the DNA TGCGCCAGCAGCCGGTTATGGGAGGGGGGCAATCAGCCCCAGCATTTT.

This clone was observed a handful of times. The V call is TRBV28, the J call TRBJ1-3; no clear D gene. V was clipped by 5 bases and J by 6 bases, with 11 bases between them. Germline assignment: CDR1 MDHEN and CDR2 SYDVKM. The CDR3 spans 13 residues. CDR3: CASSPPQANTIYF. The CDR3 nucleotides read TGTGCCAGCAGTCCCCCGCAGGCAAACACCATATATTTT.

V usage is TRBV5-1 and J usage is TRBJ2-1, with a tentative D call TRBD1 (6 bases). Trimming left V 3 bases short and J 6 bases short, with 19 bases between. Germline-derived CDR1 and CDR2 are SGHRS and YFSETQ. This CDR3 has 16 residues. The CDR3 DNA sequence: TGCGCCAGCAGCTCAGGGGCCCCAAGCATGGGCAATGAGCAGTTCTTC. It encodes CASSSGAPSMGNEQFF.

The V and J genes are TRBV5-4 and TRBJ2-1, with 7 bases fitting TRBD2. CDR3 length: 14 residues. V was pared by 7 bases and J by 8 bases, with 12 bases of the junction left unmatched. Germline-derived CDR1 and CDR2 are SGHNT and YYREEE (reference sequence). CDR3: CASCVGGGHDEQFF. In DNA, the CDR3 is TGTGCCAGCTGCGTTGGGGGGGGTCATGATGAGCAGTTCTTC.